Detailed here is one T cell receptor (beta chain). Its antigen is as yet unknown. The V and J ends lost 4 bases and 8 bases respectively, with 17 bases between them. This CDR3 is built from 14 residues. Germline CDR1 and CDR2: SGHTA and FQGNSA. The sample originates from a study of CD8 T cells in Susac syndrome. Study findings and constraints: In its TCR sequencing and HLA analysis, the study acknowledged that the number of individuals was relatively small.

The authors reverse transcribed roughly 0.5 to 1 ug RNA with random hexamers. An immunoSEQ multiplex PCR generated amplified TCR beta CDR3 products spanning 54 Vbeta and 13 Jbeta. TCRdb reanalysed the immunoSEQ multiplex PCR reads using MiXCR and keeps one entry per CDR3 protein. The sample records approximately 200,000 distinct CDR3 sequences, about 90% being singletons. Sequencing input: CD8+ T cells from PBMCs. V is TRBV7-2 and J is TRBJ1-1; tentative D call: TRBD1 (6 bases). The TCR comes from a human donor with multiple sclerosis. CDR3 sequence: CASSSTYSGQEAFF. CDR3 DNA: TGTGCCAGCAGCTCCACTTACTCCGGACAGGAAGCTTTCTTT.